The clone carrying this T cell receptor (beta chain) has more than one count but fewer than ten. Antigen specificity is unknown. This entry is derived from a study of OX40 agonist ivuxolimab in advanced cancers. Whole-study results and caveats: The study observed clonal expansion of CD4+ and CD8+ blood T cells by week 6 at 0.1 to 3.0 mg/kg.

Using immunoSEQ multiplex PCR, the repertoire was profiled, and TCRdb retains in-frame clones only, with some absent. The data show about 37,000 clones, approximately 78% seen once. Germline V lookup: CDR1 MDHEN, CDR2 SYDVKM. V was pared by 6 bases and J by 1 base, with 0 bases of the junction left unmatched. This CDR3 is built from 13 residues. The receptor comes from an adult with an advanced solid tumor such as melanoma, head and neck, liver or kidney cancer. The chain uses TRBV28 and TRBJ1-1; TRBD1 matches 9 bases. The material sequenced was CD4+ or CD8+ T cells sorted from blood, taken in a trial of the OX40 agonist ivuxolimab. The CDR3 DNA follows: TGTGCCAGCAGGGACAGGGGGAACACTGAAGCTTTCTTT. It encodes CASRDRGNTEAFF. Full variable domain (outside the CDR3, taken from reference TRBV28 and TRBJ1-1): DVKVTQSSRYLVKRTGEKVFLECVQDMDHENMFWYRQDPGLGLRLIYFSYDVKMKEKGDIPEGYSVSREKKERFSLILESASTNQTSMYLCASRDRGNTEAFFGQGTRLTVV.